The 26 T cell receptor beta chains reported below all come from one sample, sequenced in a study of T cell repertoires in cytomegalovirus infection. MiXCR, applied by TCRdb to the reads, yields one record per CDR3 protein. This table holds approximately 180,000 distinct CDR3 sequences, 17% found once. Sequencing was done on a sample of CD8+ T cells from PBMCs. Receptors originate from a human donor in good health (CMV status not recorded). Some clones in this sample may be carry-over from other donors' samples.

This clonotype was observed a few times. The gene calls are TRBV7-9 and TRBJ1-1; D may be TRBD1 (6 bases). Between the trimmed V and J ends, which lost 4 bases and 2 bases, there was a span of 11 bases. Germline-derived CDR1 and CDR2 are SEHNR and FQNEAQ (reference sequence). The CDR3 spans 14 residues. CDR3 bases: TGTGCCAGCAGCTCCGGACAGCTCAACACTGAAGCTTTCTTT. It is translated as CASSSGQLNTEAFF. The whole variable domain, filled in from reference TRBV7-9 and TRBJ1-1, reads DTGVSQNPRHKITKRGQNVTFRCDPISEHNRLYWYRQTLGQGPEFLTYFQNEAQLEKSRLLSDRFSAERPKGSFSTLEIQRTEQGDSAMYLCASSSGQLNTEAFFGQGTRLTVV.

This chain uses TRBV6-2 or TRBV6-3 with TRBJ2-3, with a weak D call TRBD2 (6 bases). The CDR3 consists of 16 residues. V lost 0 bases, J lost 2 bases, and 12 bases lay in between. Germline assignment: CDR1 MNHEY and CDR2 SVGEGT. CDR3 sequence reads: CASSYSIADFTDTQYF. CDR3 bases: TGTGCCAGCAGTTACTCCATAGCGGACTTCACAGATACGCAGTATTTT.

This clonotype was counted a few times. The chain is built from TRBV7-8 and TRBJ2-7; 8 positions agree with TRBD2. J lost 3 bases, V lost 3 bases, and 4 bases had no gene match. This CDR3 comprises 14 residues. CDR1 is SGHVS and CDR2 is FQNEAQ in the germline V gene. The CDR3 spells CASSFPSGGYEQYF. The CDR3, as DNA: TGTGCCAGCAGCTTCCCCAGCGGGGGCTACGAGCAGTACTTC. Full variable domain (outside the CDR3, taken from reference TRBV7-8 and TRBJ2-7): GAGVSQSPRYKVAKRGQDVALRCDPISGHVSLFWYQQALGQGPEFLTYFQNEAQLDKSGLPSDRFFAERPEGSVSTLKIQRTQQEDSAVYLCASSFPSGGYEQYFGPGTRLTVT.

In its sample, this clonotype was seen a few times. The rearrangement links TRBV11-2 to TRBJ1-2; D not certain. The CDR3 extends over 16 amino acids. Trimming took 1 base from V and 2 from J, leaving 14 bases between them. Germline values: CDR1 SGHAT, CDR2 FQNNGV. The CDR3 here is CASSLGAASQNYGYTF. Here the CDR3 DNA reads TGTGCCAGCAGCTTAGGGGCGGCCTCTCAAAACTATGGCTACACCTTC.

This sequence joins TRBV5-6 and TRBJ1-1; no clear D. The germline V and J ends were trimmed by 0 bases and 2 bases, with 8 bases remaining between them. Germline V gene lookup returns CDR1 SGHDT and CDR2 YYEEEE. This CDR3 contains 14 residues. The CDR3 sequence is CASSLDAFNTEAFF. The CDR3 DNA follows: TGTGCCAGCAGCTTGGACGCCTTCAACACTGAAGCTTTCTTT.

This clonotype was observed a few times. A junction boundary mismatches the germline segment, possibly from a read error. This chain connects TRBV12-3 or TRBV12-4 to TRBJ1-2; D gene ambiguous. The length of the CDR3 is 16 residues. CDR3 sequence: CASSFGRLPANYVYTF. The CDR3, as DNA: TGTGCCAGCAGTTTCGGCAGACTACCAGCTAACTATGTCTACACCTTC.

This clonotype was counted ten times or more. This sequence joins TRBV7-6 and TRBJ2-3; D is unclear. V was trimmed by 2 bases and J by 0 bases, leaving 21 bases between them. Per germline, CDR1 SGHVS and CDR2 FNYEAQ. The CDR3 length is 19 residues. The CDR3 nucleotides are TGTGCCAGCAGCTTAAGAAAATCCGGACCCGTCCGTAGCACAGATACGCAGTATTTT. Its translation: CASSLRKSGPVRSTDTQYF. The variable domain in full, completed from reference TRBV7-6 and TRBJ2-3, reads GAGVSQSPRYKVTKRGQDVALRCDPISGHVSLYWYRQALGQGPEFLTYFNYEAQQDKSGLPNDRFSAERPEGSISTLTIQRTEQRDSAMYRCASSLRKSGPVRSTDTQYFGPGTRLTVL.

This chain links TRBV29-1 with TRBJ2-6, with D maybe TRBD1 (6 bases). CDR1 SQVTM and CDR2 ANQGSEA come from the germline V gene. V lost 2 bases to trimming and J lost 4 bases, with 9 bases between them. CDR3 length: 14 residues. As DNA, the CDR3 is TGCAGCGTTGAACAGGGGTCCGGGGCCAACGTCCTGACTTTC. This codes for CSVEQGSGANVLTF. The complete variable domain, with remaining parts taken from reference TRBV29-1 and TRBJ2-6, reads SAVISQKPSRDICQRGTSLTIQCQVDSQVTMMFWYRQQPGQSLTLIATANQGSEATYESGFVIDKFPISRPNLTFSTLTVSNMSPEDSSIYLCSVEQGSGANVLTFGAGSRLTVL.

V usage is TRBV7-9 and J usage is TRBJ1-2; D is uncertain. The V end lost 3 bases, the J end lost 1 base, and 9 bases lay between the germline ends. This CDR3 region has 14 residues. Germline V CDR1 and CDR2: SEHNR, FQNEAQ (reference sequence). The CDR3 nucleotides are TGTGCCAGCAGCTTTCCGGGAAATAACTATGGCTACACCTTC. It codes for CASSFPGNNYGYTF.

The chain employs TRBV20-1 and TRBJ2-7; 7 bases agree with TRBD2. This CDR3 region has 20 residues. CDR1 DFQATT and CDR2 SNEGSKA come from the germline V gene (reference sequence). V dropped 2 bases and J dropped 0; count of bases not matched to a gene: 22. The CDR3 sequence is CSARHGRAETSNVPSYEQYF. The CDR3 DNA reads as TGCAGTGCTAGACATGGCCGGGCTGAGACTAGCAACGTCCCCTCCTACGAGCAGTACTTC.

Of note for this clonotype: Germline and junction disagree at one end, which may indicate a read error. The chain links TRBV4-3 to TRBJ2-5; either TRBD1 or TRBD2 may fit D (5 bases each). Germline CDR1 and CDR2: LGHNA and YSLEER. The CDR3 totals 12 residues. The CDR3 DNA follows: TGCGCCAGCAGCGAAGAGGGGGAGACCCAGTACTTC. Translated, it gives CASSEEGETQYF.

This clonotype was detected many times. This chain joins TRBV7-9 and TRBJ2-1; 8 bases fit TRBD2. CDR3 length equals 17 residues. V was pared by 4 bases and J by 4 bases, with 12 bases of the junction left unmatched. The germline V gene encodes CDR1 SEHNR and CDR2 FQNEAQ (reference sequence). CDR3 in DNA: TGTGCCAGCAGCTCACCCGGGGAGCGGGGGAGTTACAATGAGCAGTTCTTC. This sequence encodes CASSSPGERGSYNEQFF. The full variable domain, rest sourced from reference TRBV7-9 and TRBJ2-1, is DTGVSQNPRHKITKRGQNVTFRCDPISEHNRLYWYRQTLGQGPEFLTYFQNEAQLEKSRLLSDRFSAERPKGSFSTLEIQRTEQGDSAMYLCASSSPGERGSYNEQFFGPGTRLTVL.

This chain uses TRBV12-3 or TRBV12-4 with TRBJ1-6, with D perhaps matching TRBD1 (6 bases). This CDR3 comprises 14 residues. Trimming took off 3 bases at V and 13 bases at J, with 16 bases between the two ends. CDR3 DNA sequence: TGTGCCAGCAGTTTGGCAACAGGGCCCTGGCCCCTCCACTTT. Protein: CASSLATGPWPLHF.

V gene TRBV27 combines with J gene TRBJ2-1; 9 bases align to TRBD2. Germline V gene sequence: CDR1 MNHEY, CDR2 SMNVEV (reference sequence). V gave up 4 bases and J gave up 3 bases; unmatched junction bases: 1. This CDR3 is built from 14 residues. CDR3 in amino acids: CASSSAGGYNEQFF. In nucleotides, the CDR3 is TGTGCCAGCAGTTCAGCGGGGGGCTACAATGAGCAGTTCTTC.

In this sample, this clonotype turned up a few times. J is TRBJ1-5 and V is TRBV7-2, with D unresolved. The CDR3 sequence is 15 residues long. Trimming cost V 3 bases and J 3 bases, with 12 bases left between them. CDR1 SGHTA and CDR2 FQGNSA come from the germline V gene. The CDR3 DNA sequence: TGTGCCAGCAGCTTGGAGGGTGCAATCAATCAGCCCCAGCATTTT. Its translation is CASSLEGAINQPQHF.

This clonotype was detected only a few times. CDR3 sequence reads: CASSRGGELFF. The CDR3 region has the DNA TGCGCCAGCAGCCGTGGGGGGGAGCTGTTTTTT. The genes are TRBV4-1 and TRBJ2-2; unclear D gene. The CDR3 spans 11 residues. Germline CDR1 and CDR2: MGHRA and YSYEKL. V lost 4 bases, J lost 8 bases, and 5 bases lay in between.

This clonotype was seen more than once but under ten times. The chain is built from TRBV6-5 and TRBJ2-7, with TRBD2 as a possible D gene (5 bases). This CDR3 spans 14 amino acids. Per the germline V gene, CDR1 is MNHEY and CDR2 is SVGAGI. The ends were cut back, 0 bases at V and 5 bases at J, with 11 bases in the middle. CDR3 nucleotide sequence: TGTGCCAGCAGTTACTCGAGGGCCCGGCACGAGCAGTACTTC. The encoded protein is CASSYSRARHEQYF.

In this sample, this clonotype turned up a few times. The chain combines TRBV6-2 or TRBV6-3 with TRBJ2-5; no reliable D call. The CDR3 has 14 amino acids. Germline CDR1 and CDR2: MNHEY and SVGEGT. Trimming removed 0 bases at V and 5 bases at J, with 10 bases between. DNA of the CDR3: TGTGCCAGCAGTTACTCGGCTAGTCGGGAGACCCAGTACTTC. Translation gives CASSYSASRETQYF.

The chain carries TRBV7-8 and TRBJ2-2; 8 bases align to TRBD2. With 6 bases clipped from V and 1 base from J, the junction kept 4 bases outside the gene matches. The germline V gene has CDR1 SGHVS and CDR2 FQNEAQ. The CDR3 sequence is 15 residues long. Written as DNA, the CDR3 is TGTGCCAGCAGTCAGAGCGGGGGGAACACCGGGGAGCTGTTTTTT. Encoded protein: CASSQSGGNTGELFF.

In its sample, this clonotype was seen a few times. The rearrangement links TRBV7-8 to TRBJ1-2, with TRBD1 identical over 7 bases. The CDR3 consists of 15 residues. Germline V lookup: CDR1 SGHVS, CDR2 FQNEAQ. The trim removed 1 base at V and 4 bases at J, leaving 6 bases unmatched. CDR3 DNA sequence: TGTGCCAGCAGCTTAGAACAGGGGTCGTTCTATGGCTACACCTTC. Translated, it gives CASSLEQGSFYGYTF.

This clonotype was seen many times. The genes are TRBV7-2 and TRBJ1-2; D call uncertain. CDR3 length: 14 amino acids. Germline V CDR1 and CDR2: SGHTA, FQGNSA. The V and J ends lost 5 bases and 3 bases respectively, with 13 bases between them. CDR3 sequence (DNA): TGTGCCAGCAGCCGCGGTGGACTTTACTATGGCTACACCTTC. It encodes CASSRGGLYYGYTF.

The V gene is TRBV9, the J gene TRBJ2-1; 12 nucleotides agree with TRBD2. The CDR3 is 14 residues long. After removal of 4 bases from V and 8 bases from J, the junction contained 4 bases not matched to a gene. Germline CDR1 is SGDLS and CDR2 is YYNGEE. The CDR3 sequence: CASSPSGGAHEQFF. Written as DNA, the CDR3 is TGTGCCAGCAGCCCTAGCGGGGGGGCCCATGAGCAGTTCTTC.

This clonotype was seen more than once but under ten times. This chain joins TRBV7-2 and TRBJ2-1, with 9 bases aligning to TRBD2. V was clipped by 6 bases and J by 6 bases; unmatched bases: 9. The CDR3 has 15 amino acids. Per the germline V gene, CDR1 is SGHTA and CDR2 is FQGNSA. The DNA for the CDR3 is TGTGCCAGCAGTTTCCGCGGGGGGGCCGTCAATGAGCAGTTCTTC. Translating it yields CASSFRGGAVNEQFF. The whole variable domain, filled in from reference TRBV7-2 and TRBJ2-1, reads GAGVSQSPSNKVTEKGKDVELRCDPISGHTALYWYRQSLGQGLEFLIYFQGNSAPDKSGLPSDRFSAERTGGSVSTLTIQRTQQEDSAVYLCASSFRGGAVNEQFFGPGTRLTVL.

V gene TRBV7-4 combines with J gene TRBJ1-6; D remains ambiguous. CDR1 SGHVT and CDR2 SQSDAQ come from the germline V gene. Trimming left V 5 bases short and J 0 bases short, with 11 bases between. The CDR3 runs to 16 residues. The CDR3: CASSAELSSYNSPLHF. CDR3 in DNA: TGTGCCAGCAGCGCAGAATTGAGCTCCTATAATTCACCCCTCCACTTT.

This clonotype came up a few times. The CDR3 DNA reads as TGTGCCAGCAGTTTAGCGCTCTGGACGGGTCTAGAGTTCTTC. Encoded protein: CASSLALWTGLEFF. V is TRBV12-3 or TRBV12-4 and J is TRBJ2-1; D call uncertain. The CDR3 length is 14 residues. Trimming stripped 0 bases from V and 14 bases from J, with 17 bases between.

This clonotype was observed a few times. The chain recombines TRBV7-2 with TRBJ2-7; weak D call: TRBD1 (5 bases). The germline V gene encodes CDR1 SGHTA and CDR2 FQGNSA. With 5 bases removed from V and 0 bases from J, the gap between germline ends came to 14 bases. CDR3 size: 15 residues. The CDR3 loop is CASSPRQRSSYEQYF. The DNA of the CDR3 is TGTGCCAGCAGCCCAAGACAGAGGAGCTCCTACGAGCAGTACTTC.